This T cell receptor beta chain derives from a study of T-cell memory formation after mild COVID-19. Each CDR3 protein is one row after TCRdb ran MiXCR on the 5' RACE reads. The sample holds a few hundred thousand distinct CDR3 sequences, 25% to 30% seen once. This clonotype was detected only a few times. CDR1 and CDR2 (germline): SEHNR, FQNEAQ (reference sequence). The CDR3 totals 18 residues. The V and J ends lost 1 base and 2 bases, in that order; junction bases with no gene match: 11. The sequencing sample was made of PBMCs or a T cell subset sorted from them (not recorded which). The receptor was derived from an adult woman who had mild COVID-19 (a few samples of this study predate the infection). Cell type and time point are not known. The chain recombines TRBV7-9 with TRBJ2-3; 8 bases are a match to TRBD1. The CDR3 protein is CASSLVHAGGTNTDTQYF. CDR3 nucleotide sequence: TGTGCCAGCAGCTTAGTTCACGCAGGGGGCACCAACACAGATACGCAGTATTTT.